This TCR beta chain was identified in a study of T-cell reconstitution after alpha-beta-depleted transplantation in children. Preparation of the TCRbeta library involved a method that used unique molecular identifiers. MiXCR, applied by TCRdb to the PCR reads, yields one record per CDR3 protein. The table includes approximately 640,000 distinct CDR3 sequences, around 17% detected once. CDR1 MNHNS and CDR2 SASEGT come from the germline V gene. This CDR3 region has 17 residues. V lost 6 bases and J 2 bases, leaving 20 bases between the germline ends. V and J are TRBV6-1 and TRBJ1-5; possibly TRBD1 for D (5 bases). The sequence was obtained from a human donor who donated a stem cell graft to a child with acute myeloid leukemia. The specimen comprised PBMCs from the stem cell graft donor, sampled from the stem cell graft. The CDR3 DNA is TGTGCCAGCAGCGAAACGACAGCCCTCGGGGGCAATCAGCCCCAGCATTTT. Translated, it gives CASSETTALGGNQPQHF.